This T cell receptor (beta chain) was documented in a study of T-cell memory formation after mild COVID-19. Overall study: The study found TCR clusters largely donor specific.

Study observations and caveats: What remained unconfirmed was the SARS-CoV-2 specificity of second-wave clones peaking on day 37. Clones contracting across day 15 to 85 had a balanced CD4/CD8 profile; later expanding clones leaned CD4+. Mostly located in CM and EM were contracting CD4+ clones, with contracting CD8+ clones located in EMRA.

Turning to this clonotype: Its antigen is unknown.

TCRdb analysed the 5' RACE reads with MiXCR anew, one entry per CDR3 protein. The sample holds roughly 190,000 distinct CDR3 sequences; around 20% are singletons and the top ten take approximately 2.4%. Germline-derived CDR1 and CDR2 are SGHRS and YFSETQ. The CDR3 extends over 16 amino acids. Trimming took 1 base from V and 3 from J; bases not matched to a gene: 6. Sample: PBMCs or a T cell subset sorted from them (not recorded which). The chain is built from TRBV5-1 and TRBJ2-2; 7 positions agree with TRBD2. This clonotype originated in an adult woman who had mild COVID-19 (a few samples of this study predate the infection). Cell type and time point are not known. Here the CDR3 reads CASSLTSSGYTGELFF. The DNA of the CDR3 is TGCGCCAGCAGCTTGACGTCTAGCGGTTACACCGGGGAGCTGTTTTTT.